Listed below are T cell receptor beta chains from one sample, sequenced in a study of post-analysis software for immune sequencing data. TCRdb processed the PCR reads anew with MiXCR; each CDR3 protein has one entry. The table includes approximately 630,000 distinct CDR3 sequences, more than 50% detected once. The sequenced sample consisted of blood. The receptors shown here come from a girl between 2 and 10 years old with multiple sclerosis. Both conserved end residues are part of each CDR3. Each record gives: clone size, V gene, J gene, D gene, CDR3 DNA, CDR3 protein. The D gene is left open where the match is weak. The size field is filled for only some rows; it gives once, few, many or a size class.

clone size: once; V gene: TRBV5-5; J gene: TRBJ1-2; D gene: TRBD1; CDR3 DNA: TGTGCCAGCAGCAGGCCGGGACAGATCTATGGCTACACCTTC; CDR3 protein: CASSRPGQIYGYTF
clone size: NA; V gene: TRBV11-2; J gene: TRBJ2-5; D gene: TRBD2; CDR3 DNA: TGTGCCAACAGCTTAGGGAGACTAGCGGACCCCTGGGAGACCCAGTACTTC; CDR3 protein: CANSLGRLADPWETQYF
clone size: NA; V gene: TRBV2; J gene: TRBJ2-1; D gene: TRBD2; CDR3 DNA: TGTGCCAGCAATCGACTAGCGGTAACGGATGAGCAGTTCTTC; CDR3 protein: CASNRLAVTDEQFF
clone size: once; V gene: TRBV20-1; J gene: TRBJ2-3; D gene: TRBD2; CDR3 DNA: TGCAGTGCCCGCGGGCGGGAGGACTTCACAGATACGCAGTATTTT; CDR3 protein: CSARGREDFTDTQYF
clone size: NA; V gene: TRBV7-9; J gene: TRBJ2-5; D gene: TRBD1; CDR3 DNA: TGTGCCAGCAGCTTAGGACAGGGTGACGAGACCCAGTACTTC; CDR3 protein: CASSLGQGDETQYF
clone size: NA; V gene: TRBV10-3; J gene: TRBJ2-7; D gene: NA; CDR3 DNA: TGTGCCATCGGAGGCTCGCCGGGTACCTACGAGCAGTACTTC; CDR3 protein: CAIGGSPGTYEQYF
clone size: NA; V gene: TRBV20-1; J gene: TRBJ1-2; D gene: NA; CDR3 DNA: TGCAGTGCTAGGCCCTATGGCTACACCTTC; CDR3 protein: CSARPYGYTF
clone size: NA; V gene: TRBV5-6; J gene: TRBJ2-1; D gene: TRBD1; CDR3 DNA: TGTGCCAGCAGCTTGGTACAGGGGGCTAAAGATGAGCAGTTCTTC; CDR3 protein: CASSLVQGAKDEQFF
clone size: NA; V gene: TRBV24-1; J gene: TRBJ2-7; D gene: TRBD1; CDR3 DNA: TGTGCCACCAGTGACCGGACAGGGGGCTACGAGCAGTACTTC; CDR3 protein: CATSDRTGGYEQYF
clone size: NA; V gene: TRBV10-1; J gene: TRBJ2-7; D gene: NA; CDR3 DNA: TGCGCCAGCAGTGAGTCTTTGGACTACGAGCAGTACTTC; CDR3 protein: CASSESLDYEQYF
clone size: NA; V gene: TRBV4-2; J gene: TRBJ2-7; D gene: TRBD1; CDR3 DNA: TGTGCCAGCAGCCAGGGTAAGGGACAGGGGAAGTCCTACGAGCAGTACTTC; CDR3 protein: CASSQGKGQGKSYEQYF